The table lists the clone carrying this T cell receptor beta chain with a few counts. This sample was taken from a study of T cell responses to AZD1222 COVID-19 vaccine. Generated by immunoSEQ multiplex PCR, the TCRdb table keeps only in-frame clones and is missing some. This table holds tens of thousands of clones, about four fifths found once. CDR1 is DFQATT, CDR2 SNEGSKA, per germline (reference sequence). The V gene lost 4 bases and the J gene lost 6 bases, with 10 bases spanning the gap. This CDR3 has 11 residues. V and J are TRBV20-1 and TRBJ2-7; D remains ambiguous. This TCR derives from an adult in good health. This specimen was peripheral blood, taken on day 0 of AZD1222 vaccination. The CDR3 nucleotides read TGCAGTGCTACAGAAACGGCCGAGCAGTACTTC. Its protein is CSATETAEQYF.